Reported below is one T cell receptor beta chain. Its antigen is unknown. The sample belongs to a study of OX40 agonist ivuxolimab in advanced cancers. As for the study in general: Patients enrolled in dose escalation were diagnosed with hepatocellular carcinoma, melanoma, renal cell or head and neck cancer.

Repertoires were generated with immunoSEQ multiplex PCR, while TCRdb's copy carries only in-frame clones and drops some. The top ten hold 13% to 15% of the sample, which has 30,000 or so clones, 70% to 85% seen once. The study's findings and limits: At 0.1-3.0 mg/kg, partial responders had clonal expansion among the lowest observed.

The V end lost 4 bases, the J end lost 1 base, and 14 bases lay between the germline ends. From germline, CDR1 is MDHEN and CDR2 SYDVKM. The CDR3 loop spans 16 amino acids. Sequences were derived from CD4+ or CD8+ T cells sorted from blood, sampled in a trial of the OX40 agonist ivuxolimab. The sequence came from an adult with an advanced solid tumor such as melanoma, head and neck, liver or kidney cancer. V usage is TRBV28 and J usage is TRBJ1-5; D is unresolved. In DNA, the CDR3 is TGTGCCAGCAGTTCACCGGGATCGGAGAGCAATCAGCCCCAGCATTTT. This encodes CASSSPGSESNQPQHF.